What follows is one T cell receptor beta chain and its context. Sequencing used immunoSEQ multiplex PCR; TCRdb keeps in-frame clones, though not all of them. The sample includes some 41,000 clones, 90% of them seen just once. V lost 7 bases and J lost 9, with 12 bases in between. Per germline, CDR1 SNHLY and CDR2 FYNNEI. The CDR3 runs 11 residues. The sample originates from a study of T cell changes during pregnancy in multiple sclerosis. Sequencing used CD8+ T cells from peripheral blood mononuclear cells, obtained in the first trimester of pregnancy. V gene TRBV2 combines with J gene TRBJ1-2; no firm D call. The source of this sequence is a female donor with multiple sclerosis, enrolled in a pregnancy study. The CDR3 bases are TGTGCCAGCAAAGCTGAGGGTAGCTACACCTTC. Translating gives CASKAEGSYTF. The full variable domain, with the rest looked up from reference TRBV2 and TRBJ1-2, is EPEVTQTPSHQVTQMGQEVILRCVPISNHLYFYWYRQILGQKVEFLVSFYNNEISEKSEIFDDQFSVERPDGSNFTLKIRSTKLEDSAMYFCASKAEGSYTFGSGTRLTVV.